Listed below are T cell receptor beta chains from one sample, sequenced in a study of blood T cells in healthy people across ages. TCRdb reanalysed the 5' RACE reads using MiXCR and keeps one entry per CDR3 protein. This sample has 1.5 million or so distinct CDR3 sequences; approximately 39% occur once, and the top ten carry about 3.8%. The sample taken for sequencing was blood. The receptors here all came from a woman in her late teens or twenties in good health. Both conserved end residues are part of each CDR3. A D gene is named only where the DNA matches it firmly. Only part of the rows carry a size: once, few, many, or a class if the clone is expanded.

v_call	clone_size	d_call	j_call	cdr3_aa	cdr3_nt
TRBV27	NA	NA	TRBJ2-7	CASSFLSGIFYEQYF	TGTGCCAGCAGTTTTTTATCCGGAATTTTCTACGAGCAGTACTTC
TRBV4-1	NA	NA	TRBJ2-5	CASSQGLGNQETQYF	TGCGCCAGCAGCCAAGGTTTGGGAAATCAAGAGACCCAGTACTTC
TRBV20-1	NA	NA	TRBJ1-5	CSAPGPHHNQPQHF	TGCAGTGCTCCCGGACCCCATCATAATCAGCCCCAGCATTTT
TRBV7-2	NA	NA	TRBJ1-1	CASSLAPGWDTEAFF	TGTGCCAGCAGCTTAGCGCCAGGGTGGGACACTGAAGCTTTCTTT
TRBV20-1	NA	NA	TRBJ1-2	CSAREIRDTECTF	TGCAGTGCTAGAGAGATCCGGGACACGGAGTGCACCTTC
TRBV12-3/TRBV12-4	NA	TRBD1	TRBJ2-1	CASSWGQGPGETQFF	TGTGCCAGCAGTTGGGGACAGGGGCCAGGGGAGACCCAGTTCTTC
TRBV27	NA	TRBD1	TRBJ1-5	CASSFTGAYNQPQHF	TGTGCCAGCAGTTTTACAGGGGCCTACAATCAGCCCCAGCATTTT
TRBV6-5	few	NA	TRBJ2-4	CASSYFSQGGENIQYF	TGTGCCAGCAGTTACTTCTCGCAGGGTGGCGAAAACATTCAGTACTTC
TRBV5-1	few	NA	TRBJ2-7	CASSSTIGHEQYF	TGCGCCAGCAGCTCGACCATCGGCCACGAGCAGTACTTC
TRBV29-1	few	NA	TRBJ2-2	CSVVPPNTGELFF	TGCAGCGTTGTCCCCCCGAACACCGGGGAGCTGTTTTTT
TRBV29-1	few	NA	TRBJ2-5	CSAEPGETQYF	TGCAGCGCTGAACCCGGGGAGACCCAGTACTTC
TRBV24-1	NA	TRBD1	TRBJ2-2	CATSPRDSYTGELFF	TGTGCCACCAGTCCCCGGGACAGTTACACCGGGGAGCTGTTTTTT
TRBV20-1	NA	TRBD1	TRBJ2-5	CSARYIQGAPLETQYF	TGCAGTGCTAGATACATTCAGGGGGCACCTTTGGAGACCCAGTACTTC
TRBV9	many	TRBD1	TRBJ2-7	CASSVVSGGEQYF	TGTGCCAGCAGCGTAGTGTCAGGGGGTGAGCAGTACTTC
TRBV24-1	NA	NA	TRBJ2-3	CATSAIAVGGTDTQYF	TGTGCCACCAGTGCGATAGCGGTCGGCGGCACAGATACGCAGTATTTT
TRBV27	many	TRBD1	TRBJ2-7	CASSLDRGLYEQYF	TGTGCCAGCAGTTTAGACAGGGGGCTCTACGAGCAGTACTTC
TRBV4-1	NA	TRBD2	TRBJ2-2	CAGTRLADHTNTGELFF	TGCGCCGGCACCAGACTAGCGGACCACACGAACACCGGGGAGCTGTTTTTT
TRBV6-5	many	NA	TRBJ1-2	CASSYSNSPGARGYTF	TGTGCCAGCAGTTACTCGAATTCACCAGGGGCGAGAGGCTACACCTTC
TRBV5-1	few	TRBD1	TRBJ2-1	CASSLSSIWTGVNEQFF	TGCGCCAGCAGCTTGAGCTCGATTTGGACAGGGGTCAATGAGCAGTTCTTC
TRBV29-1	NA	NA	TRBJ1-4	CSGGPSGATNEKLFF	TGTAGCGGAGGACCATCAGGAGCAACTAATGAAAAACTGTTTTTT
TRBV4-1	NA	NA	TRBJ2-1	CASSQPGTDDEQFF	TGCGCCAGCAGCCAACCGGGGACGGACGATGAGCAGTTCTTC
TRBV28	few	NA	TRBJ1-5	CASRDGLLINQPQHF	TGTGCCAGCAGAGACGGACTCCTCATCAATCAGCCCCAGCATTTT
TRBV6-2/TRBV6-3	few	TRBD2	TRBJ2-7	CASRSPLAGVEQYF	TGTGCCAGCAGGTCCCCGCTAGCGGGAGTCGAGCAGTACTTC
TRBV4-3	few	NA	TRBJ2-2	CASSQADRGIGELFF	TGCGCCAGCAGCCAAGCGGACAGAGGAATTGGGGAGCTGTTTTTT
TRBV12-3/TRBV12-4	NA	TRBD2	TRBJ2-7	CASSTQLAGGPYEQYF	TGTGCCAGCAGTACTCAACTAGCGGGAGGGCCCTACGAGCAGTACTTC
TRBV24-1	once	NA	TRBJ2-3	CATSDRSTDTQYF	TGTGCCACCAGTGACAGGAGCACAGATACGCAGTATTTT
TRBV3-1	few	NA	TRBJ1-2	CASSQEGSSGGYTF	TGTGCCAGCAGCCAAGAGGGGTCCTCGGGGGGCTACACCTTC
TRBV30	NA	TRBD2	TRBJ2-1	CAWRPLKGLEKSDEQFF	TGTGCCTGGAGGCCCCTTAAGGGACTAGAGAAGAGCGATGAGCAGTTCTTC
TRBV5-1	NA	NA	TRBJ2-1	CASSLGQTDNEQFF	TGCGCCAGCAGCCTAGGACAGACAGACAATGAGCAGTTCTTC
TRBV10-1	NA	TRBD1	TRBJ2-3	CASRGQGGDTQYF	TGCGCCAGCAGAGGACAGGGTGGAGATACGCAGTATTTT
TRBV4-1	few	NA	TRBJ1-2	CASSRQWEGYGYTF	TGCGCCAGCAGCCGTCAGTGGGAGGGCTATGGCTACACCTTC
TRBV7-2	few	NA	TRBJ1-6	CASSASTYNSPLHF	TGTGCCAGCAGCGCCTCAACCTATAATTCACCCCTCCACTTT
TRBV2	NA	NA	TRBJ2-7	CASKVRGDSYEQYF	TGTGCCAGCAAAGTCCGGGGCGACTCCTACGAGCAGTACTTC
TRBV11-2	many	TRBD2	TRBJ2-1	CASSMGLAGYNEQFF	TGTGCCAGCAGCATGGGACTAGCGGGCTACAATGAGCAGTTCTTC
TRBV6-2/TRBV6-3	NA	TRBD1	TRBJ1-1	CASRDPGGTEAFF	TGTGCCAGCAGGGACCCAGGGGGCACTGAAGCTTTCTTT
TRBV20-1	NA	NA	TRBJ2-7	CSASRSQGTGLFEQYF	TGCAGTGCTAGTAGGTCCCAGGGTACTGGTCTTTTCGAGCAGTACTTC
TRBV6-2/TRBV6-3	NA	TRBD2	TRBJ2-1	CASTRSRSGGNEQFF	TGTGCCAGCACCCGAAGTCGTAGCGGGGGGAATGAGCAGTTCTTC
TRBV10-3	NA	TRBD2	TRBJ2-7	CAIRRTGTSGGDEQYF	TGTGCCATCAGGAGAACTGGGACTAGCGGGGGGGACGAGCAGTACTTC
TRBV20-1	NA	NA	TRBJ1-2	CSARASGVGNGYTF	TGCAGTGCTAGAGCGTCTGGGGTTGGTAATGGCTACACCTTC
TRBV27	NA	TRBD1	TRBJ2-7	CASSYQGASDEQYF	TGTGCCAGCAGTTACCAGGGGGCTAGCGACGAGCAGTACTTC
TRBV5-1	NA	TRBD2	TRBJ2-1	CASSLWLAGGNNEQFF	TGCGCCAGCAGCTTGTGGCTAGCGGGGGGAAACAATGAGCAGTTCTTC
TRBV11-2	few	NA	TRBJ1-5	CASSLAGFNQPQHF	TGTGCCAGCAGCTTAGCAGGGTTCAATCAGCCCCAGCATTTT
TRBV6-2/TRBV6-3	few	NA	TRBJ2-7	CASRRLSYNEQYF	TGTGCCAGCAGAAGGTTATCCTACAATGAGCAGTACTTC
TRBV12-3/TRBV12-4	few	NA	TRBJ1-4	CASSEAPRDWNEKLFF	TGTGCCAGCAGTGAGGCACCCCGGGACTGGAATGAAAAACTGTTTTTT
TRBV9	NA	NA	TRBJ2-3	CASSVASLAADTQYF	TGTGCCAGCAGCGTAGCTTCGCTAGCAGCAGATACGCAGTATTTT
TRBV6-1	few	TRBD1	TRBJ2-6	CASSITGGSHSGANVLTF	TGTGCCAGCAGTATAACAGGGGGTTCTCACTCTGGGGCCAACGTCCTGACTTTC
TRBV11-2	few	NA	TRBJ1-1	CASSLETGNTEAFF	TGTGCCAGCAGCTTAGAAACAGGGAACACTGAAGCTTTCTTT
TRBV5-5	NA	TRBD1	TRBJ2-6	CASSWTGGLVSGANVLTF	TGTGCCAGCAGCTGGACAGGGGGCCTTGTATCTGGGGCCAACGTCCTGACTTTC
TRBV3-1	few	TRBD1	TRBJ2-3	CASRATGAGDTQYF	TGTGCCAGCAGAGCGACAGGGGCGGGGGATACGCAGTATTTT
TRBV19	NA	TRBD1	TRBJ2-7	CASSIGLRTGYNEQYF	TGTGCCAGTAGTATAGGTCTCCGGACAGGCTACAATGAGCAGTACTTC
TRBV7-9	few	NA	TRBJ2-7	CASSDTRVPYEQYF	TGTGCCAGCAGCGACACCAGGGTGCCCTACGAGCAGTACTTC
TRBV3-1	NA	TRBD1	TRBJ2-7	CASSQRGTGNEQYF	TGTGCCAGCAGCCAGCGGGGGACAGGGAACGAGCAGTACTTC
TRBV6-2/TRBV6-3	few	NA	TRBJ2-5	CASSPTRYNEQYF	TGTGCCAGCAGTCCGACTAGGTACAATGAGCAGTACTTC